One TCR beta chain is described in this entry. Original processing methods: Amplified reference gene primers provided the basis for estimating nucleated cell counts. The data were produced by immunoSEQ multiplex PCR, yet TCRdb's version contains in-frame clones alone and is incomplete. V and J calls and clone size follow that table, whereas D and trimming were derived from the DNA. The table shows about 130,000 clones, with approximately 80% occurring only once. The sample is drawn from a study of blood T cell repertoires in COVID-19. Background on the study: T cells, B-cell-depleted T cells, or PBMCs provided the cDNA or gDNA that served as material.

The V segment lost 5 bases and the J segment 9 bases; nucleotides outside the gene matches: 16. The CDR3 consists of 17 residues. The germline V gene encodes CDR1 SGHVS and CDR2 FQNEAQ. V gene TRBV7-8 combines with J gene TRBJ2-1; 10 bases line up with TRBD2. The receptor's source is a man between 70 and 80 years old with acute or convalescent COVID-19. Sequenced sample: peripheral blood. Written as DNA, the CDR3 is TGTGCCAGCAGCAGGACGGAGCGGGGGGGCACAATGACTGAGCAGTTCTTC. Encoded protein: CASSRTERGGTMTEQFF.